The rows below give T cell receptor beta chains drawn from one sample of a study of T cell repertoires in cytomegalovirus infection. TCRdb re-called the reads with MiXCR, one entry per CDR3 protein. The sample holds about 440,000 distinct CDR3 sequences, roughly 30% seen once. What was sequenced was PBMCs. The receptors were gathered from a human donor in good health (CMV status not recorded). Some clones in this sample may be carry-over from other donors' samples. Both conserved end residues are part of each CDR3. A D gene is named only where the DNA matches it firmly. Size tells how often a clone was seen (once, few, many) or the class of an expanded clone, and some rows leave it out.

cdr3_aa: CASSLGTGGVYEQYF
cdr3_nt: TGTGCCAGCAGCTTGGGGACAGGGGGCGTCTACGAGCAGTACTTC
j_call: TRBJ2-7
d_call: TRBD1
v_call: TRBV7-9
clone_size: NA

cdr3_aa: CASSYLGNQPQHF
cdr3_nt: TGTGCCAGCAGTTACCTTGGCAATCAGCCCCAGCATTTT
j_call: TRBJ1-5
d_call: NA
v_call: TRBV6-1
clone_size: NA

cdr3_aa: CATTGTGTNYGYTF
cdr3_nt: TGTGCCACCACGGGGACAGGGACCAACTATGGCTACACCTTC
j_call: TRBJ1-2
d_call: TRBD1
v_call: TRBV19
clone_size: few

cdr3_aa: CASSFSTGSTDTQYF
cdr3_nt: TGTGCCAGCAGCTTCAGTACAGGTTCAACAGATACGCAGTATTTT
j_call: TRBJ2-3
d_call: NA
v_call: TRBV7-8
clone_size: NA

cdr3_aa: CASSPQGAGNNEQFF
cdr3_nt: TGTGCCAGCAGCCCACAGGGGGCCGGTAACAATGAGCAGTTCTTC
j_call: TRBJ2-1
d_call: TRBD1
v_call: TRBV6-1
clone_size: many

cdr3_aa: CASSTGEDSPLHF
cdr3_nt: TGTGCCAGCAGTACAGGGGAGGATTCACCCCTCCACTTT
j_call: TRBJ1-6
d_call: TRBD1
v_call: TRBV2
clone_size: few

cdr3_aa: CASGRAYEQYF
cdr3_nt: TGTGCCAGTGGCAGGGCCTACGAGCAGTACTTC
j_call: TRBJ2-7
d_call: NA
v_call: TRBV19
clone_size: NA

cdr3_aa: CASSSSGTGNNSPLHF
cdr3_nt: TGTGCCAGCAGCTCTAGTGGGACAGGGAATAATTCACCCCTCCACTTT
j_call: TRBJ1-6
d_call: TRBD1
v_call: TRBV7-4
clone_size: few

cdr3_aa: CASSRDTSNSPLHF
cdr3_nt: TGTGCCAGCAGCCGGGACACCTCGAATTCACCCCTCCACTTT
j_call: TRBJ1-6
d_call: NA
v_call: TRBV7-2
clone_size: many

cdr3_aa: CASSQDLTGWSYEQYF
cdr3_nt: TGCGCCAGCAGCCAAGATCTTACAGGCTGGTCCTACGAGCAGTACTTC
j_call: TRBJ2-7
d_call: NA
v_call: TRBV4-3
clone_size: NA

cdr3_aa: CASSEGRTEAFF
cdr3_nt: TGTGCCAGCAGCGAGGGAAGGACTGAAGCTTTCTTT
j_call: TRBJ1-1
d_call: NA
v_call: TRBV7-9
clone_size: NA

cdr3_aa: CASSQDLNTGELFF
cdr3_nt: TGTGCCAGCAGCCAGGACTTAAACACCGGGGAGCTGTTTTTT
j_call: TRBJ2-2
d_call: NA
v_call: TRBV11-3
clone_size: NA

cdr3_aa: CASTKTGAGWVDGYTF
cdr3_nt: TGTGCCAGCACCAAAACCGGGGCCGGGTGGGTTGATGGCTACACCTTC
j_call: TRBJ1-2
d_call: NA
v_call: TRBV11-2
clone_size: NA

cdr3_aa: CASAGTGGTGELFF
cdr3_nt: TGTGCCAGCGCCGGGACAGGGGGCACCGGGGAGCTGTTTTTT
j_call: TRBJ2-2
d_call: TRBD1
v_call: TRBV7-9
clone_size: NA

cdr3_aa: CSASRAWNEQFF
cdr3_nt: TGCAGTGCTTCTAGGGCCTGGAATGAGCAGTTCTTC
j_call: TRBJ2-1
d_call: NA
v_call: TRBV20-1
clone_size: NA

cdr3_aa: CASSLQDRLNTEAFF
cdr3_nt: TGTGCCAGCAGCCTACAAGACAGATTGAACACTGAAGCTTTCTTT
j_call: TRBJ1-1
d_call: NA
v_call: TRBV7-2
clone_size: many

cdr3_aa: CASSLRLAGGQGKDTQYF
cdr3_nt: TGTGCCAGCAGCCTCCGACTAGCGGGGGGGCAGGGGAAAGATACGCAGTATTTT
j_call: TRBJ2-3
d_call: TRBD2
v_call: TRBV7-2
clone_size: many

cdr3_aa: CASSYDGTVTDTGELFF
cdr3_nt: TGTGCCAGCAGTTACGACGGGACTGTAACCGACACCGGGGAGCTGTTTTTT
j_call: TRBJ2-2
d_call: NA
v_call: TRBV7-6
clone_size: few

cdr3_aa: CASSSSVGNYGYTF
cdr3_nt: TGTGCCAGCAGCTCCTCAGTAGGGAACTATGGCTACACCTTC
j_call: TRBJ1-2
d_call: NA
v_call: TRBV11-2
clone_size: few

cdr3_aa: CASSPGTVLENTIYF
cdr3_nt: TGTGCCAGCAGCCCGGGGACGGTCCTGGAAAACACCATATATTTT
j_call: TRBJ1-3
d_call: NA
v_call: TRBV11-2
clone_size: NA

cdr3_aa: CSVTQGGVEKLFF
cdr3_nt: TGCAGCGTGACTCAGGGGGGAGTGGAAAAACTGTTTTTT
j_call: TRBJ1-4
d_call: TRBD1
v_call: TRBV29-1
clone_size: NA

cdr3_aa: CASSLEGSAYEQYF
cdr3_nt: TGTGCCAGCAGCTTAGAAGGCAGCGCTTACGAGCAGTACTTC
j_call: TRBJ2-7
d_call: NA
v_call: TRBV7-2
clone_size: NA

cdr3_aa: CASSLDRVFQPQHF
cdr3_nt: TGTGCCAGCAGTTTAGACAGGGTTTTTCAGCCCCAGCATTTT
j_call: TRBJ1-5
d_call: NA
v_call: TRBV12-3/TRBV12-4
clone_size: few

cdr3_aa: CASGESPLTPLHF
cdr3_nt: TGTGCCAGTGGGGAGTCCCCCCTGACACCCCTCCACTTT
j_call: TRBJ1-6
d_call: NA
v_call: TRBV19
clone_size: NA

cdr3_aa: CASSQDRASNNYGYTF
cdr3_nt: TGTGCCAGCAGCCAAGACAGGGCCTCTAATAACTATGGCTACACCTTC
j_call: TRBJ1-2
d_call: TRBD1
v_call: TRBV7-2
clone_size: many

cdr3_aa: CASSKQSTDTQYF
cdr3_nt: TGTGCCAGCAGCAAACAGAGCACAGATACGCAGTATTTT
j_call: TRBJ2-3
d_call: NA
v_call: TRBV7-3
clone_size: NA

cdr3_aa: CTSSQEAGGTDTQYF
cdr3_nt: TGTACCAGCAGCCAAGAAGCGGGGGGCACAGATACGCAGTATTTT
j_call: TRBJ2-3
d_call: TRBD2
v_call: TRBV14
clone_size: once

cdr3_aa: CARDGGNTGELFF
cdr3_nt: TGTGCCAGGGACGGGGGGAACACCGGGGAGCTGTTTTTT
j_call: TRBJ2-2
d_call: NA
v_call: TRBV7-6
clone_size: few

cdr3_aa: CASSYVMATGELFF
cdr3_nt: TGTGCCAGCAGTTACGTTATGGCAACCGGGGAGCTGTTTTTT
j_call: TRBJ2-2
d_call: NA
v_call: TRBV6-5
clone_size: NA

cdr3_aa: CASSHTQGGALNYGYTF
cdr3_nt: TGTGCCAGCAGCCATACCCAGGGAGGTGCTTTGAACTATGGCTACACCTTC
j_call: TRBJ1-2
d_call: NA
v_call: TRBV7-9
clone_size: NA

cdr3_aa: CASSFNREPEQYF
cdr3_nt: TGCGCCAGCAGCTTCAATCGGGAACCCGAGCAGTACTTC
j_call: TRBJ2-7
d_call: NA
v_call: TRBV5-1
clone_size: NA

cdr3_aa: CASRKDRQPNYGYTF
cdr3_nt: TGTGCCAGTAGAAAAGACAGGCAACCTAACTATGGCTACACCTTC
j_call: TRBJ1-2
d_call: NA
v_call: TRBV19
clone_size: NA

cdr3_aa: CASRRARGATGELFF
cdr3_nt: TGTGCCAGCAGGCGGGCGCGGGGGGCGACCGGGGAGCTGTTTTTT
j_call: TRBJ2-2
d_call: TRBD2
v_call: TRBV27
clone_size: NA

cdr3_aa: CASDRDRDKGGALHF
cdr3_nt: TGTGCCAGCGACCGGGACAGGGACAAGGGCGGGGCCCTCCACTTT
j_call: TRBJ1-6
d_call: TRBD1
v_call: TRBV6-1
clone_size: many

cdr3_aa: CASSSGLANTGELFF
cdr3_nt: TGCGCCAGCAGCTCGGGACTAGCGAACACCGGGGAGCTGTTTTTT
j_call: TRBJ2-2
d_call: TRBD2
v_call: TRBV5-1
clone_size: NA

cdr3_aa: CAIGLAETQYF
cdr3_nt: TGTGCCATCGGGCTAGCGGAGACCCAGTACTTC
j_call: TRBJ2-5
d_call: NA
v_call: TRBV6-6
clone_size: few

cdr3_aa: CASSQATGGYSYEQYF
cdr3_nt: TGCGCCAGCAGCCAAGCGACAGGGGGTTACTCCTACGAGCAGTACTTC
j_call: TRBJ2-7
d_call: TRBD1
v_call: TRBV4-1
clone_size: few